The rows below give T cell receptor beta chains drawn from one sample of a study of CD8 T cells in ankylosing spondylitis. MiXCR, applied by TCRdb to the 5' RACE reads, yields one record per CDR3 protein. The sample lists approximately 130,000 distinct CDR3 sequences, 9.5% to 12% occurring once. Specimen: blood, either unsorted or a sorted T cell fraction (not recorded which). The receptors stem from a female donor with ankylosing spondylitis or in good health (not recorded which). The CDR3 runs from the conserved cysteine through the conserved F or W. Fields, in order: clone size, V gene, D gene, J gene, CDR3 protein, CDR3 DNA. The D gene is left open where the match is weak. The size of a clone is reported for some rows only, either as once, few or many, or as a class for expanded clones.

many	TRBV12-3/TRBV12-4	NA	TRBJ1-4	CASSNVEEKLFF	TGTGCCAGCAGTAACGTCGAAGAAAAACTGTTTTTT
many	TRBV28	NA	TRBJ1-1	CASNTHTENTEAFF	TGTGCCAGCAACACACACACAGAGAACACTGAAGCTTTCTTT
many	TRBV5-1	TRBD1	TRBJ2-1	CASSSAKQDRAYNEQFF	TGCGCCAGCAGCTCCGCCAAGCAGGACAGGGCCTACAATGAGCAGTTCTTC
many	TRBV12-3/TRBV12-4	NA	TRBJ2-2	CASSLGAGNGELFF	TGTGCCAGCAGTTTAGGGGCGGGGAATGGGGAGCTGTTTTTT
many	TRBV5-1	TRBD1	TRBJ1-2	CASSIEGAGYTF	TGCGCCAGCAGCATAGAGGGGGCTGGCTACACCTTC
many	TRBV2	NA	TRBJ2-7	CASSYSPGRYEQYF	TGTGCCAGCAGTTACTCCCCAGGCCGTTACGAGCAGTACTTC
many	TRBV7-9	NA	TRBJ1-4	CASSLTEKLFF	TGTGCCAGCAGCTTAACGGAAAAACTGTTTTTT
many	TRBV7-9	NA	TRBJ2-3	CASSLYPMRLSTDTQYF	TGTGCCAGCAGCTTATACCCTATGCGACTTAGCACAGATACGCAGTATTTT
many	TRBV27	NA	TRBJ1-6	CASSLTGLGNSPLHF	TGTGCCAGCAGTTTAACGGGGCTGGGAAATTCACCCCTCCACTTT
NA	TRBV20-1	NA	TRBJ2-7	CSAGIRLRSYEQYF	TGCAGTGCTGGAATTAGACTTCGCTCCTACGAGCAGTACTTC
many	TRBV20-1	TRBD1	TRBJ2-1	CSATETGASSYNEQFF	TGCAGTGCCACCGAAACAGGGGCCTCTTCCTACAATGAGCAGTTCTTC
NA	TRBV7-9	NA	TRBJ1-6	CASSLEQYDSPLHF	TGTGCCAGCAGCTTAGAGCAGTACGATTCACCCCTCCACTTT
many	TRBV12-3/TRBV12-4	NA	TRBJ2-5	CASSLAPRTETQYF	TGTGCCAGCAGTTTAGCCCCCCGGACGGAGACCCAGTACTTC
many	TRBV20-1	NA	TRBJ2-5	CSARATWGSPETQYF	TGCAGTGCTAGAGCTACGTGGGGGTCCCCGGAGACCCAGTACTTC
few	TRBV7-8	NA	TRBJ2-1	CASRLALFNEQFF	TGTGCCAGCAGGCTTGCCCTTTTCAATGAGCAGTTCTTC
many	TRBV7-8	NA	TRBJ1-1	CASSLTANTEAFF	TGTGCCAGCAGCTTAACGGCGAACACTGAAGCTTTCTTT
few	TRBV20-1	NA	TRBJ1-2	CSASRADYGYTF	TGCAGTGCTAGCAGGGCTGACTATGGTTACACCTTC
NA	TRBV7-7	NA	TRBJ2-1	CTSSLSHSPIGEQFF	TGTACCAGCAGCTTGAGTCACTCTCCAATCGGTGAGCAGTTCTTC
NA	TRBV19	TRBD1	TRBJ2-5	CASSSPRDRGRETQYF	TGTGCCAGTAGTAGTCCCCGGGACAGGGGGCGAGAGACCCAGTACTTC
many	TRBV5-1	NA	TRBJ1-2	CASSLRDGYTF	TGCGCCAGCAGCTTGCGCGACGGCTACACCTTC
many	TRBV5-1	NA	TRBJ2-1	CASSKTTYNEQFF	TGCGCCAGCAGCAAGACTACTTACAATGAGCAGTTCTTC
many	TRBV3-1	NA	TRBJ1-4	CASSQEFSPGEKLFF	TGTGCCAGCAGCCAGGAGTTTAGCCCCGGGGAAAAACTGTTTTTT
few	TRBV20-1	NA	TRBJ1-4	CSARDDREAVGKLFF	TGCAGTGCTAGAGATGACAGAGAGGCAGTAGGAAAACTGTTTTTT
many	TRBV5-1	NA	TRBJ1-3	CASSFGGASGNTIYF	TGCGCCAGCAGCTTCGGGGGTGCCTCTGGAAACACCATATATTTT
many	TRBV4-2	TRBD2	TRBJ2-2	CASSLRTSGSDTGELFF	TGTGCCAGCAGCCTTCGGACTAGCGGGAGTGACACCGGGGAGCTGTTTTTT
few	TRBV11-2	TRBD1	TRBJ1-2	CASSRIKDRGENYGYTF	TGTGCCAGCAGCAGGATAAAAGACAGGGGAGAAAACTATGGCTACACCTTC
many	TRBV10-3	NA	TRBJ2-7	CAISTGLSYEQYF	TGTGCCATCAGTACAGGGTTATCCTACGAGCAGTACTTC
many	TRBV27	NA	TRBJ2-1	CASNSLSSYNEQFF	TGTGCCAGCAACAGCCTCAGCTCCTACAATGAGCAGTTCTTC
many	TRBV2	NA	TRBJ2-7	CASTPVHYEQYF	TGTGCCAGCACCCCGGTGCACTACGAGCAGTACTTC
few	TRBV12-3/TRBV12-4	NA	TRBJ2-5	CASSSPWGGETQYF	TGTGCCAGCAGTAGCCCCTGGGGTGGAGAGACCCAGTACTTC
many	TRBV7-2	TRBD2	TRBJ2-1	CASSFRTSRNEQFF	TGTGCCAGCAGCTTCCGGACTAGCAGAAATGAGCAGTTCTTC
many	TRBV4-1	NA	TRBJ2-7	CASSQGVAKEQYF	TGCGCCAGCAGCCAAGGCGTTGCAAAGGAGCAGTACTTC
many	TRBV7-6	TRBD1	TRBJ1-1	CASSLRTGGNTEAFF	TGTGCCAGCAGCTTGAGGACAGGGGGGAACACTGAAGCTTTCTTT
NA	TRBV18	NA	TRBJ1-2	CASSPGRPITGYTF	TGTGCCAGCTCACCAGGCAGGCCAATTACCGGCTACACCTTC
NA	TRBV19	TRBD1	TRBJ2-7	CASSPGTESYEQYF	TGTGCCAGTAGTCCAGGGACAGAGTCCTACGAGCAGTACTTC
many	TRBV27	NA	TRBJ2-3	CASSLSRTGLAGVGPRADTQYF	TGTGCCAGCAGTTTATCCCGGACAGGGCTTGCGGGGGTCGGGCCGAGGGCAGATACGCAGTATTTT
NA	TRBV6-5	NA	TRBJ2-3	CASSYARTSTDTQYF	TGTGCCAGCAGTTACGCACGGACTAGCACAGATACGCAGTATTTT
many	TRBV12-3/TRBV12-4	NA	TRBJ1-4	CASSLGSLATNEKLFF	TGTGCCAGCAGTTTGGGCAGCCTTGCAACTAATGAAAAACTGTTTTTT
many	TRBV7-9	TRBD1	TRBJ1-4	CASSLAGGEKLFF	TGTGCCAGCAGTCTTGCAGGGGGCGAAAAACTGTTTTTT
NA	TRBV2	TRBD1	TRBJ1-6	CASRPRTGANSPLHF	TGTGCCAGCAGACCCCGGACAGGGGCTAATTCACCCCTCCACTTT
many	TRBV20-1	NA	TRBJ2-5	CSARNLLAEETQYF	TGCAGTGCTAGGAATTTACTAGCAGAAGAGACCCAGTACTTC
few	TRBV3-1	TRBD2	TRBJ2-7	CASSIRTSGPSSYEQYF	TGTGCCAGCAGCATACGGACTAGCGGGCCTAGCTCCTACGAGCAGTACTTC
NA	TRBV5-5	NA	TRBJ2-7	CASSSGLLYEQYF	TGTGCCAGCAGCTCCGGACTACTCTACGAGCAGTACTTC
few	TRBV28	NA	TRBJ1-3	CASSSTDYINSGNTIYF	TGTGCCAGCAGCTCGACAGATTATATTAACTCTGGAAACACCATATATTTT
many	TRBV7-8	NA	TRBJ1-5	CASSPRDNSNQPQHF	TGTGCCAGCAGCCCGAGGGATAATAGCAATCAGCCCCAGCATTTT
many	TRBV28	NA	TRBJ2-7	CASSLSSRAKGEQYF	TGTGCCAGCAGTTTATCCTCAAGGGCCAAGGGAGAGCAGTACTTC
many	TRBV24-1	NA	TRBJ2-1	CATSPQGSYNEQFF	TGTGCCACCAGTCCGCAGGGGAGTTACAATGAGCAGTTCTTC
NA	TRBV5-1	NA	TRBJ2-1	CASSPIMWNEQFF	TGCGCCAGCAGCCCAATAATGTGGAATGAGCAGTTCTTC
NA	TRBV6-6	TRBD1	TRBJ2-1	CASVGQGYNEQFF	TGTGCCAGCGTGGGACAGGGCTACAATGAGCAGTTCTTC